This record looks at one TCR beta chain sequence and its context. The J segment lost 4 bases and the V segment lost 1 base, leaving 0 bases of the junction unmatched. Germline CDR1 and CDR2: GTSNPN and SVGIG (reference sequence). The CDR3 length is 13 residues. This entry belongs to a study of cytomegalovirus exposure and HLA in healthy donors. Whole-study context: Some 87 million unique TCRs from HLA-typed donors were held in an early release of data.

It was with 60 Vbeta and 13 Jbeta primers that the PCR ran. The table came from immunoSEQ multiplex PCR; TCRdb's copy has only in-frame clones and leaves some out. Altogether under 200,000 clones are present, around 80% being singletons, with the ten largest covering roughly 10%. This sequence joins TRBV30 and TRBJ1-3, with 8 bases identical to TRBD1. Source material: PBMCs. The TCR comes from a man aged 18 to 29 in good health and CMV-seropositive. The CDR3 protein is CAWSGDRGNTIYF. CDR3 nucleotides: TGTGCCTGGAGTGGGGACAGGGGAAACACCATATATTTT.